This T cell receptor beta chain was observed in a study of T-cell memory formation after mild COVID-19. Findings of the study overall: A balance of CD4 and CD8 characterized clones contracting day 15 to 85, whereas later expanders leaned CD4+.

TCRdb recomputed calls from the 5' RACE reads with MiXCR, one row per CDR3 protein. The table has roughly 400,000 distinct CDR3 sequences, around 17% seen once. There are a few counts of this clonotype. What it binds is unknown. The sequence derives from a man between 18 and 35 years old who had mild COVID-19 (a few samples of this study predate the infection). Cell type and time point are not known. Input material: PBMCs or a T cell subset sorted from them (not recorded which).

CDR3 residues: CATSRDKRVEFF. Here the CDR3 DNA reads TGTGCCACCAGCAGAGATAAAAGGGTAGAGTTCTTT. The V and J genes are TRBV15 and TRBJ1-1; D uncertain. V was cut by 0 bases and J by 14 bases, with 13 bases left in between. The CDR3 extends over 12 amino acids. CDR1 and CDR2 from the germline V gene are LNHNV and YYDKDF (reference sequence).